Following are 8 T cell receptor beta chains from one sample sequenced in a study of T cell repertoires in cytomegalovirus infection. No cognate antigen is known for these TCRs. MiXCR, applied by TCRdb to the reads, yields one record per CDR3 protein. This sample has approximately 770,000 distinct CDR3 sequences, with 25% to 35% found just once. This sample comprised cultured CD8+ T cells from PBMCs, obtained from culture after CMV antigen stimulation. These TCRs come from a human donor in good health (CMV status not recorded). Some clones in this sample may be carry-over from other donors' samples.

This clonotype showed up just a few times. J is TRBJ1-5 and V is TRBV7-9; D ambiguous. Trimming removed 5 bases from V and 3 bases from J, with 14 bases in between. The CDR3 length is 15 residues. The V gene's germline CDR1 is SEHNR and CDR2 FQNEAQ (reference sequence). The CDR3 region is CASSHGPVDNQPQHF. The CDR3, as DNA: TGTGCCAGCAGCCACGGGCCGGTGGACAATCAGCCCCAGCATTTT.

This clonotype has a count of ten or more. The rearrangement uses TRBV19 and TRBJ1-1; 11 positions agree with TRBD1. The CDR3 loop spans 14 amino acids. Looked up from germline, CDR1 is LNHDA and CDR2 is SQIVND (reference sequence). V dropped 4 bases and J dropped 5; count of bases not matched to a gene: 3. CDR3 sequence reads: CASSTGTGGTEAFF. CDR3 nucleotide sequence: TGTGCCAGTAGTACCGGGACAGGGGGAACTGAAGCTTTCTTT.

This clonotype occurred a few times. The rearrangement uses TRBV20-1 and TRBJ2-7, with D possibly matching TRBD2 (5 bases). Germline V lookup: CDR1 DFQATT, CDR2 SNEGSKA (reference sequence). This CDR3 region has 13 residues. V was cut by 1 base and J by 2 bases, with 9 bases left in between. CDR3 in amino acids: CSARGSTTYEQYV. CDR3 coding DNA: TGCAGTGCTAGAGGCTCGACTACCTACGAGCAGTACGTC.

This chain joins TRBV28 and TRBJ2-7; weak D call: TRBD2 (7 bases). Germline V gives CDR1 MDHEN, CDR2 SYDVKM. V was trimmed by 3 bases and J by 2 bases, leaving 26 bases between them. This CDR3 region has 19 residues. As DNA, the CDR3 is TGTGCCAGCAGTTTGGGGTTGTTTTATGGCGGGGGCGCCGCCTACGAGCAGTACGTC. It is translated as CASSLGLFYGGGAAYEQYV.

This clonotype was seen ten or more times. The V gene is TRBV7-8, the J gene TRBJ2-5; tentatively, D is TRBD2 (6 bases). Germline CDR1 and CDR2: SGHVS and FQNEAQ. Trimming shortened V by 3 bases and J by 2 bases, and 13 bases separated the two germline ends. This CDR3 spans 15 amino acids. The DNA of the CDR3 is TGTGCCAGCAGCTTCCTGGGGGGAGTTCAAGAGACCCAGTACTTC. Translation gives CASSFLGGVQETQYF.

This clonotype was detected ten times or more. The chain recombines TRBV7-8 with TRBJ2-3; D perhaps matches TRBD1 (6 bases). The germline V gene has CDR1 SGHVS and CDR2 FQNEAQ. V was clipped by 3 bases and J by 2 bases, with 24 bases between them. This CDR3 has 19 residues. The CDR3: CASSFPTSTGQTITDTQYF. As DNA, the CDR3 is TGTGCCAGCAGCTTCCCCACCTCGACAGGACAGACTATCACAGATACGCAGTATTTT.

The chain employs TRBV10-3 and TRBJ2-2; 11 bases are a match to TRBD1. The germline V gene encodes CDR1 ENHRY and CDR2 SYGVKD. The junction had 2 bases not matched to a gene; V was cut back by 6 bases and J by 2 bases. The CDR3 is made up of 15 amino acids. The CDR3 DNA reads TGTGCCATCAGATGGACAGGGGGCAACACCGGGGAGCTGTTTTTT. It codes for CAIRWTGGNTGELFF.

The sample holds a few counts of this clonotype. The gene calls are TRBV12-3 or TRBV12-4 and TRBJ1-5; possibly TRBD1 for D (6 bases). Trimming stripped 5 bases from V and 7 bases from J, with 12 bases between. The CDR3 sequence is 13 residues long. The CDR3 bases are TGTGCCAGCAGTCCCGGGGGCTTCCAGCCCCAGCATTTT. Its protein product is CASSPGGFQPQHF.